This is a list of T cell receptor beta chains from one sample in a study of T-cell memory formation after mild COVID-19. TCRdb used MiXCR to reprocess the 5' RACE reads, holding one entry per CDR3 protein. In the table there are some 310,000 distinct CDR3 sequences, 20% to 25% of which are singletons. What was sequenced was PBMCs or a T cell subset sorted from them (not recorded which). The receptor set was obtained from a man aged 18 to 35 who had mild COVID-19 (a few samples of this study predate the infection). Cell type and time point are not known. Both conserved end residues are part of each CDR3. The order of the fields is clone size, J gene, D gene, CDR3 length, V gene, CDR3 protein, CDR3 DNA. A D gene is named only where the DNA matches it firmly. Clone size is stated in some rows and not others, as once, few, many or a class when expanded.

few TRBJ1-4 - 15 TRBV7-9 CASSLGRVDNEKLFF TGTGCCAGCAGCTTAGGACGGGTGGATAATGAAAAACTGTTTTTT
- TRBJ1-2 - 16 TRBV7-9 CASSSNRDVADYGYTF TGTGCCAGCAGCTCGAACCGGGACGTAGCGGACTATGGCTACACCTTC
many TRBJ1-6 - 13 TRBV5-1 CASSWDLGSPLHF TGCGCCAGCAGCTGGGACCTTGGCTCACCCCTCCACTTT
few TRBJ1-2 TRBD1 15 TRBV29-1 CSAVGDRNTNYGYTF TGCAGCGCTGTAGGGGACAGGAATACTAACTATGGCTACACCTTC
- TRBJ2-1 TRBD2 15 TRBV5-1 CASSPGRGADNEQFF TGCGCCAGCAGCCCCGGGCGGGGGGCGGACAATGAGCAGTTCTTC
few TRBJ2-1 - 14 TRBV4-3 CASSPQLPGDEQFF TGCGCCAGCAGCCCGCAACTGCCGGGGGATGAGCAGTTCTTC
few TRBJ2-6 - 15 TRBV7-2 CASSIGGSGANVLTF TGTGCCAGCAGTATAGGGGGCTCTGGGGCCAACGTCCTGACTTTC
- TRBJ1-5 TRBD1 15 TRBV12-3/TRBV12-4 CASSLSGQGRQPQHF TGTGCCAGCAGTTTGTCGGGACAGGGCCGTCAGCCCCAGCATTTT
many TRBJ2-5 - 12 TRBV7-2 CASSLVQETQYF TGTGCCAGCAGCTTAGTCCAAGAGACCCAGTACTTC
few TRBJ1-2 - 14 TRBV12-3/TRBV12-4 CASRVLGLAYGYTF TGTGCCAGCAGGGTTTTGGGGTTAGCGTATGGCTACACCTTC
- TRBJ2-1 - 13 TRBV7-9 CASSLESRNEQFF TGTGCCAGCAGCTTAGAGTCTAGAAATGAGCAGTTCTTC
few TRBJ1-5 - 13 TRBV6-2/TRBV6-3 CASGYRGNQPQHF TGTGCCAGCGGATACAGGGGCAATCAGCCCCAGCATTTT
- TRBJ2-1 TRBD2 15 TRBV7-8 CASSTTGTSGGAPFF TGTGCCAGCAGTACTACCGGGACTAGCGGGGGGGCCCCGTTCTTC
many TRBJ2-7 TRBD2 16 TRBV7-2 CASSSPTSGGSYEQYF TGTGCCAGCAGCTCGCCGACTAGCGGGGGATCCTACGAGCAGTACTTC
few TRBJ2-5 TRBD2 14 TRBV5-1 CASSLGAGRETQYF TGCGCCAGCAGCTTGGGAGCGGGGAGGGAGACCCAGTACTTC